One sample yielded the 23 T cell receptor beta chains listed below, sequenced in a study of cytomegalovirus exposure and HLA in healthy donors. PCR was performed using 60 Vbeta and 13 Jbeta primers. The table came from immunoSEQ multiplex PCR; TCRdb's copy has only in-frame clones and leaves some out. The sample yields about 180,000 clones, 82% seen once. Sequencing was performed on PBMCs. The receptors come from a man aged 35-49 years in good health and CMV-seronegative.

In DNA form, the CDR3 reads TGTGCCAGCACTCTCGGGGGGACAACTCTTAGCTACACCTTC. Its translation: CASTLGGTTLSYTF. The rearrangement joins TRBV28 to TRBJ1-2, with a tentative D call TRBD1 (6 bases). V was shortened by 7 bases and J by 9 bases, with 21 bases between the two germline ends. Germline assignment: CDR1 MDHEN and CDR2 SYDVKM. The CDR3 sequence is 14 residues long.

The rearrangement joins TRBV5-1 to TRBJ2-1, with 12 bases fitting TRBD2. Losses at the gene ends were 4 bases for V and 4 bases for J; bases not matched to a gene: 6. CDR1 is SGHRS, CDR2 YFSETQ, per germline. The CDR3 runs to 16 residues. The chain's CDR3 is CASSDGGLAGYNEQFF. In nucleotides, the CDR3 is TGCGCCAGCAGCGACGGAGGACTAGCGGGGTACAATGAGCAGTTCTTC.

This chain joins TRBV19 and TRBJ1-2; D gene uncertain. V was shortened by 3 bases and J by 3 bases, with 8 bases between the two germline ends. CDR1 and CDR2 (germline): LNHDA, SQIVND (reference sequence). The CDR3 has 13 amino acids. CDR3 sequence: CASSMTRDYGYTF. Here the CDR3 DNA reads TGTGCCAGTAGTATGACGCGGGACTATGGCTACACCTTC. Combining the CDR3 with reference TRBV19 and TRBJ1-2 gives the whole variable domain DGGITQSPKYLFRKEGQNVTLSCEQNLNHDAMYWYRQDPGQGLRLIYYSQIVNDFQKGDIAEGYSVSREKKESFPLTVTSAQKNPTAFYLCASSMTRDYGYTFGSGTRLTVV.

In its sample, this clone was seen a few times. The gene calls are TRBV27 and TRBJ1-1; TRBD1 might be the D (6 bases). The V gene lost 5 bases and the J gene lost 4 bases, with 20 bases spanning the gap. Germline V gene sequence: CDR1 MNHEY, CDR2 SMNVEV (reference sequence). The CDR3 has 16 amino acids. For the CDR3, the DNA is TGTGCCAGCAGTCTCCAAGGGGGGGGCGTGGGCACTGAAGCTTTCTTT. This encodes CASSLQGGGVGTEAFF.

This clone was seen only a few times. V and J are TRBV7-9 and TRBJ1-1, with 9 bases lining up with TRBD1. The CDR3 spans 17 residues. Looked up from germline, CDR1 is SEHNR and CDR2 is FQNEAQ (reference sequence). V dropped 3 bases and J dropped 0; count of bases not matched to a gene: 8. The CDR3 loop is CASSLDRDRDMNTEAFF. CDR3 nucleotides: TGTGCCAGCAGCTTGGACCGGGACAGGGACATGAACACTGAAGCTTTCTTT.

This chain uses TRBV30 with TRBJ2-2; D unclear. Trimming stripped 1 base from V and 8 bases from J, with 14 bases between. CDR1 and CDR2 (germline): GTSNPN, SVGIG (reference sequence). This CDR3 is built from 14 residues. DNA for the CDR3: TGTGCCTGGAGTGCCACTCCTCCCCCAGGGGAGCTGTTTTTT. It encodes CAWSATPPPGELFF.

The V call is TRBV7-9, the J call TRBJ2-1; D may be TRBD2 (6 bases). This CDR3 has 16 amino acids. CDR1 SEHNR and CDR2 FQNEAQ come from the germline V gene (reference sequence). The germline V and J ends were trimmed by 5 bases and 0 bases, with 14 bases remaining between them. The CDR3 loop reads CASSQSGGISYNEQFF. The CDR3 coding sequence is TGTGCCAGCAGCCAGTCTGGGGGGATCTCCTACAATGAGCAGTTCTTC.

Points on this clone: The junction does not match germline at one end; this may be a read error. The rearrangement joins TRBV5-1 to TRBJ2-1, with 10 bases lining up with TRBD2. The CDR3 consists of 13 residues. Germline V lookup: CDR1 SGHRS, CDR2 YFSETQ. CDR3 coding DNA: TGCGCCAGCAGCCCGACAACTATAGCGGGAGGTATCTTC. Amino acid sequence: CASSPTTIAGGIF.

In regard to this clone: The same CDR3 arises from other DNA sequences in this sample as well. The chain uses TRBV30 and TRBJ1-4; no firm D call. Germline CDR1 is GTSNPN and CDR2 is SVGIG (reference sequence). The V and J ends lost 0 bases and 8 bases respectively, with 7 bases between them. The CDR3 loop spans 12 amino acids. In DNA form, the CDR3 reads TGTGCCTGGAGTGTCAGAGGGGAAAAACTGTTTTTT. Amino acid sequence: CAWSVRGEKLFF.

The gene calls are TRBV2 and TRBJ2-2; D remains ambiguous. In germline, CDR1 is SNHLY, CDR2 FYNNEI. The CDR3 spans 13 residues. V gave up 1 base and J gave up 6 bases, with 6 bases separating them. CDR3 in amino acids: CASSEGGSGELFF. Written as DNA, the CDR3 is TGTGCCAGCAGTGAAGGAGGTTCCGGGGAGCTGTTTTTT.

V gene TRBV7-6 combines with J gene TRBJ2-5; 13 bases fit TRBD2. This CDR3 is 16 amino acids long. V lost 1 base to trimming and J lost 4 bases; unmatched junction nucleotides: 3. The germline CDR1 and CDR2 sequences are SGHVS and FNYEAQ. This CDR3 is CASSLGTSGSLETQYF. In DNA, the CDR3 is TGTGCCAGCAGCTTAGGGACTAGCGGGAGTTTAGAGACCCAGTACTTC.

There are a few counts of this clone. CDR3 in DNA: TGTGCCAGCAGCGCCCATGGGGGACAGGGGATTCGGAACACTGAAGCTTTCTTT. Translation gives CASSAHGGQGIRNTEAFF. The J gene is TRBJ1-1, the V gene TRBV9; TRBD1 matches 10 bases. The CDR3 consists of 18 residues. V was pared by 3 bases and J by 1 base, with 12 bases of the junction left unmatched. Germline V CDR1 and CDR2: SGDLS, YYNGEE.

This rearrangement joins TRBV12-5 to TRBJ1-2; 7 bases map to TRBD1. The CDR3 has 16 residues. The junction had 14 bases not matched to a gene; V was cut back by 0 bases and J by 10 bases. CDR1 is LGHNT, CDR2 FRNRAP, per germline. DNA of the CDR3: TGTGCTAGTGGTTTGGTAGGTGTTCCCGGGACAGCCATCTACACCTTC. This sequence encodes CASGLVGVPGTAIYTF.

This clone has only a few counts. CDR3 sequence reads: CASSSFRNTGELFF. The CDR3 nucleotides read TGTGCCAGCAGCTCATTCAGGAACACCGGGGAGCTGTTTTTT. V is TRBV7-2 and J is TRBJ2-2; D gene ambiguous. The germline CDR1 and CDR2 sequences are SGHTA and FQGNSA. The V gene lost 4 bases and the J gene lost 1 base, with 7 bases spanning the gap. The CDR3 is 14 residues long.

This chain joins TRBV4-3 and TRBJ2-2, with D possibly matching TRBD2 (5 bases). V lost 0 bases and J lost 4, with 18 bases in between. CDR1 is LGHNA, CDR2 YSLEER, per germline. The CDR3 extends over 18 amino acids. CDR3 sequence: CASSQDSVEAGFTGELFF. In DNA, the CDR3 is TGCGCCAGCAGCCAAGATAGCGTGGAGGCCGGGTTCACCGGGGAGCTGTTTTTT.

V usage is TRBV30 and J usage is TRBJ1-5; 8 nucleotides line up with TRBD1. The CDR3 contains 15 residues. The germline V gene has CDR1 GTSNPN and CDR2 SVGIG (reference sequence). V trimming: 4 bases; J trimming: 8 bases; junction bases outside the gene matches: 13. CDR3 in DNA: TGTGCCTGGACCTCGACAGGGGTCGCCGGGGAGCCCCAGCATTTT. This encodes CAWTSTGVAGEPQHF.

Regarding this clone: This sample includes further DNA sequences coding for the same CDR3. The V call is TRBV14, the J call TRBJ2-1, with 10 bases fitting TRBD2. Germline assignment: CDR1 SGHDN and CDR2 FVKESK. The CDR3 consists of 17 residues. V lost 1 base to trimming and J lost 8 bases; unmatched junction nucleotides: 11. CDR3 loop: CASSQGGMLAGVDEQFF. The CDR3 nucleotides are TGTGCCAGCAGCCAAGGAGGTATGCTAGCGGGAGTTGATGAGCAGTTCTTC. The complete variable domain, with remaining parts taken from reference TRBV14 and TRBJ2-1, reads EAGVTQFPSHSVIEKGQTVTLRCDPISGHDNLYWYRRVMGKEIKFLLHFVKESKQDESGMPNNRFLAERTGGTYSTLKVQPAELEDSGVYFCASSQGGMLAGVDEQFFGPGTRLTVL.

This clone was counted once. CDR3 protein: CASSYAQGTGDEKLFF. CDR3 DNA sequence: TGTGCCAGCAGTTACGCCCAGGGGACAGGAGATGAAAAACTGTTTTTT. The chain recombines TRBV6-6 with TRBJ1-4; 8 bases agree with TRBD1. CDR1 is MNHNY, CDR2 SVGAGI, per germline (reference sequence). The ends lost 2 bases at V and 6 bases at J; junction bases unmatched: 8. The CDR3 is made up of 16 amino acids.

This clone has just a few counts. V and J are TRBV15 and TRBJ1-4; the match to TRBD1 covers 7 bases. Germline-derived CDR1 and CDR2 are LNHNV and YYDKDF (reference sequence). V lost 0 bases and J lost 5; bases outside the gene matches: 9. The CDR3 length is 17 residues. In nucleotides, the CDR3 is TGTGCCACCAGCAGAGAGAGTGTGGGACAGAAAAATGAAAAACTGTTTTTT. Its translation is CATSRESVGQKNEKLFF.

The CDR3 DNA reads as TGTGCCAGCAGTCCTAGCGGGCCCTACGAGCAGTACTTC. Residues: CASSPSGPYEQYF. The V call is TRBV28, the J call TRBJ2-7, with 8 nucleotides matching TRBD2. The CDR3 is made up of 13 amino acids. Germline-derived CDR1 and CDR2 are MDHEN and SYDVKM. V was pared by 5 bases and J by 2 bases, with 2 bases of the junction left unmatched.

This clone appeared once. The chain combines TRBV5-5 with TRBJ1-3; D is undetermined. The CDR3 runs 15 residues. CDR1 SGHKS and CDR2 YYEKEE come from the germline V gene (reference sequence). V was shortened by 3 bases and J by 8 bases, with 18 bases between the two germline ends. DNA for the CDR3: TGTGCCAGCAGCTGGTATTTCTCCGTTCGGGACACCATATATTTT. Protein sequence: CASSWYFSVRDTIYF.

The chain links TRBV4-3 to TRBJ2-2, with 7 bases aligning to TRBD1. CDR3 size: 17 residues. Germline V gene lookup returns CDR1 LGHNA and CDR2 YSLEER. V dropped 0 bases and J dropped 4; count of bases not matched to a gene: 8. DNA of the CDR3: TGCGCCAGCAGCCAAGATGCTAACAGGGGAATCACCGGGGAGCTGTTTTTT. Its translation: CASSQDANRGITGELFF.

This clone turned up a few times. The J gene is TRBJ2-3, the V gene TRBV5-1; TRBD2 matches 9 bases. Trimming removed 0 bases from V and 1 base from J; junction bases left unmatched: 3. The CDR3 runs 16 residues. Germline lookup yields CDR1 SGHRS and CDR2 YFSETQ. DNA for the CDR3: TGCGCCAGCAGCTTGGCCGTAGCGGGAGGCACAGATACGCAGTATTTT. It translates to CASSLAVAGGTDTQYF. Filled out from reference TRBV5-1 and TRBJ2-3, the complete variable domain reads KAGVTQTPRYLIKTRGQQVTLSCSPISGHRSVSWYQQTPGQGLQFLFEYFSETQRNKGNFPGRFSGRQFSNSRSEMNVSTLELGDSALYLCASSLAVAGGTDTQYFGPGTRLTVL.